This T cell receptor (beta chain) emerged from a study of blood T cell repertoires in COVID-19. Method: immunoSEQ multiplex PCR; TCRdb's copy keeps in-frame clones and lacks some. The data show 250,000 to 300,000 clones, around 90% seen once. The CDR3 is 15 amino acids. Trimming cost V 6 bases and J 7 bases; bases outside gene matches: 8. The germline V gene has CDR1 SGHTA and CDR2 FQGNSA. V and J are TRBV7-2 and TRBJ2-2; 10 bases agree with TRBD2. The source material was PBMCs or T cells enriched from blood (not recorded which). The receptor's source is a woman in her 30s who had recovered from COVID-19. The CDR3 is CASSWLAGVDGELFF. CDR3 coding DNA: TGTGCCAGCAGTTGGCTAGCGGGAGTCGACGGGGAGCTGTTTTTT.